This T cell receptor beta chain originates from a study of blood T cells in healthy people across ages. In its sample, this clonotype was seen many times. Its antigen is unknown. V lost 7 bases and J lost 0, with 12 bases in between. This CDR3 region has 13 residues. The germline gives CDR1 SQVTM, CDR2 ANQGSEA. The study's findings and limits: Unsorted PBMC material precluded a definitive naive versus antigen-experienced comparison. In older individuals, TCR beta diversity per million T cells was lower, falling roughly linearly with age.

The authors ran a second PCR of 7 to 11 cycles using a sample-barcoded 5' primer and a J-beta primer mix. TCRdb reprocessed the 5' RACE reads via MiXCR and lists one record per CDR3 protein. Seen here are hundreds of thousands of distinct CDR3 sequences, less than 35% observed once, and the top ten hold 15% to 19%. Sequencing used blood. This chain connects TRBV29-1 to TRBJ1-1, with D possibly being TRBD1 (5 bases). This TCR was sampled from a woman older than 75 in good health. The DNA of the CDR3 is TGCAGCGGATCACAGGCGCTGAACACTGAAGCTTTCTTT. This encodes CSGSQALNTEAFF.